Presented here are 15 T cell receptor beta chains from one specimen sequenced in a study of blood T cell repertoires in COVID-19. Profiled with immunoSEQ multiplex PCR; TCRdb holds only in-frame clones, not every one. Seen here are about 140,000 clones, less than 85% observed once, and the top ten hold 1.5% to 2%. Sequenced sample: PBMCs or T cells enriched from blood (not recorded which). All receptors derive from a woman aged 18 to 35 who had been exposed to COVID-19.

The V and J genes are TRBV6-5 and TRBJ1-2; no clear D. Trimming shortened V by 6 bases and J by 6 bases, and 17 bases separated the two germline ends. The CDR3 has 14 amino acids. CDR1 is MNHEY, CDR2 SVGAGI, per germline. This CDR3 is CASSALEWPDGYTF. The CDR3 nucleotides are TGTGCCAGCAGCGCCCTGGAGTGGCCGGATGGCTACACCTTC.

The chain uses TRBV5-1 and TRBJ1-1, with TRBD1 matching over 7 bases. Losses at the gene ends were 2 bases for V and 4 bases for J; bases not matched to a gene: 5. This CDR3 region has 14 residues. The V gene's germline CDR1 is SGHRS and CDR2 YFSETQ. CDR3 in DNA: TGCGCCAGCAGCTTTGGAAAGGGGGCCACTGAAGCTTTCTTT. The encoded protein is CASSFGKGATEAFF.

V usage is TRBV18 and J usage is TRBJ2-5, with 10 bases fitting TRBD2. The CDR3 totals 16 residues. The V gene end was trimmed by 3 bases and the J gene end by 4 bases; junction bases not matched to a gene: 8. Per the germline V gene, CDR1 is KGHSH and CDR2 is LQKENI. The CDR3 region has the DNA TGTGCCAGCTCACCCCGGGGTAGCGGGAGGACAGAGACCCAGTACTTC. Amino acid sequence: CASSPRGSGRTETQYF.

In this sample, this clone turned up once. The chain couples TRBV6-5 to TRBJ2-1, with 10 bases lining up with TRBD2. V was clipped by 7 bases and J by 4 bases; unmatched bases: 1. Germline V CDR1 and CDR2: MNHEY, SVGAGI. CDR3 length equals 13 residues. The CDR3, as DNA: TGTGCCAGCAAGGGACTAGCGTACAATGAGCAGTTCTTC. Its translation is CASKGLAYNEQFF.

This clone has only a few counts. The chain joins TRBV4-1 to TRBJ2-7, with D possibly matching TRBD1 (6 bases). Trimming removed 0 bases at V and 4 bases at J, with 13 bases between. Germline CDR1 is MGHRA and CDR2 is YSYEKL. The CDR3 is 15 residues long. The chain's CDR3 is CASSQDGSGAYEQYF. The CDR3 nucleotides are TGCGCCAGCAGCCAAGATGGTTCAGGGGCGTACGAGCAGTACTTC.

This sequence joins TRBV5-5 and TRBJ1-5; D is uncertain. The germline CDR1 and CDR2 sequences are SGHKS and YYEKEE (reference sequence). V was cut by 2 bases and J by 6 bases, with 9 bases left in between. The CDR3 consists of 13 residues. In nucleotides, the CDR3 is TGTGCCAGCAGCTTCCGTATCGGTCAGCCCCAGCATTTT. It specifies CASSFRIGQPQHF.

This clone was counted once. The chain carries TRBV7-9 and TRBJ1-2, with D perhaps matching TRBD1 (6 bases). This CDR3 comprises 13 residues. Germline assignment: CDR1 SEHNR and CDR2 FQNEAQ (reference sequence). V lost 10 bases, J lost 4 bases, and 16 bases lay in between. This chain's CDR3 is CATTVGGLYGYTF. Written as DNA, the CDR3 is TGTGCCACCACTGTGGGGGGGCTCTATGGCTACACCTTC.

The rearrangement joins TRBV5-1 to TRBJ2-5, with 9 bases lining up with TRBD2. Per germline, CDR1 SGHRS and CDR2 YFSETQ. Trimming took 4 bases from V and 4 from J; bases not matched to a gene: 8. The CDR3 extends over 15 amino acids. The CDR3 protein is CASSPRAGGTETQYF. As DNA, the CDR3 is TGCGCCAGCAGCCCTAGAGCGGGAGGAACAGAGACCCAGTACTTC.

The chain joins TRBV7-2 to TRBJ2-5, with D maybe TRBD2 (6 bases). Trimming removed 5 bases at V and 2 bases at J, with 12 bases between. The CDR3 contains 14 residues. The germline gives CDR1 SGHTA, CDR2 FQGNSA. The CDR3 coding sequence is TGTGCCAGCAGCCCCAGGAGGGGTCAAGAGACCCAGTACTTC. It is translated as CASSPRRGQETQYF.

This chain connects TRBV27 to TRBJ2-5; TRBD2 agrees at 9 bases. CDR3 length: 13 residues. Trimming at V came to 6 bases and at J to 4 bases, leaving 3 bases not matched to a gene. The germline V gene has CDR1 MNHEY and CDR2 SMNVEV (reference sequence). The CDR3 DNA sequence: TGTGCCAGCAGGATTAGCGGGGGAGAGACCCAGTACTTC. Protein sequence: CASRISGGETQYF.

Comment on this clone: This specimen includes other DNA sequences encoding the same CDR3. CDR3 bases: TGTGCCAGCAGCACCGGACAGGGGAACACTGAAGCTTTCTTT. This codes for CASSTGQGNTEAFF. The rearrangement uses TRBV7-6 and TRBJ1-1; TRBD1 aligns across 8 bases. The CDR3 extends over 14 amino acids. Trimming cost V 5 bases and J 1 base; bases outside gene matches: 3. Germline assignment: CDR1 SGHVS and CDR2 FNYEAQ. The full variable domain, its missing parts supplied by reference TRBV7-6 and TRBJ1-1, is GAGVSQSPRYKVTKRGQDVALRCDPISGHVSLYWYRQALGQGPEFLTYFNYEAQQDKSGLPNDRFSAERPEGSISTLTIQRTEQRDSAMYRCASSTGQGNTEAFFGQGTRLTVV.

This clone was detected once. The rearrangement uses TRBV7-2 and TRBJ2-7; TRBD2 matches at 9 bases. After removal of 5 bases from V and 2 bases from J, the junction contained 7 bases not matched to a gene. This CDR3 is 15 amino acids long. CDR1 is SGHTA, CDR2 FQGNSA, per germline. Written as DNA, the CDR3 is TGTGCCAGCAGCCAGCTAGCGGGATGGGCCTACGAGCAGTACTTC. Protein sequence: CASSQLAGWAYEQYF.

The CDR3 loop is CASSFLAGGQTQYF. CDR3 bases: TGTGCCAGCAGTTTCCTCGCAGGGGGCCAGACCCAGTACTTC. This chain connects TRBV28 to TRBJ2-5; the match to TRBD1 covers 8 bases. From germline, CDR1 is MDHEN and CDR2 SYDVKM. V was clipped by 3 bases and J by 6 bases; unmatched bases: 6. CDR3 length equals 14 residues.

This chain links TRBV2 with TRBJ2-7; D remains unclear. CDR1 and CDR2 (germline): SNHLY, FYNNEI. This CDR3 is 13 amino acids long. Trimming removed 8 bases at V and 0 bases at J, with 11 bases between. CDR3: CASRGSSSYEQYF. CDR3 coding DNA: TGTGCCAGCCGCGGCTCATCCTCCTACGAGCAGTACTTC.

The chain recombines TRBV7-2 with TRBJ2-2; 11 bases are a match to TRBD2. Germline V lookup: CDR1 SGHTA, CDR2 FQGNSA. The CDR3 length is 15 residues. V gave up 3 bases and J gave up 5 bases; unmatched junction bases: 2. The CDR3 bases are TGTGCCAGCAGCTTCCGACTAGCGGGAACCGGGGAGCTGTTTTTT. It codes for CASSFRLAGTGELFF.